Listed below are T cell receptor beta chains from one sample, sequenced in a study of STAT5B mutations in CD4+ large granular lymphocyte leukemia. TCRdb's table, derived via immunoSEQ multiplex PCR, lists solely in-frame clones and lacks some. The sample records fewer than 35,000 clones, around 71% being singletons. Sequenced: CD4+ T cells from blood buffy coats. The receptors stem from a human donor in good health. Each CDR3 is given with its conserved first and last residue. The D gene is left open where the match is weak. The size entry is marked missing in some rows and otherwise reads once, few, many or a size class.

D gene	clone size	J gene	V gene	CDR3 protein	CDR3 DNA
NA	few	TRBJ2-3	TRBV7-3	CASSFTGSVDTQYF	TGTGCCAGCAGCTTCACAGGGTCAGTCGATACGCAGTATTTT
TRBD1	NA	TRBJ2-7	TRBV5-4	CASSSLDREYEQYF	TGTGCCAGCAGCTCCCTCGACAGGGAGTACGAGCAGTACTTC
NA	NA	TRBJ2-5	TRBV27	CASSLSGFQETQYF	TGTGCCAGCAGTTTATCGGGGTTCCAAGAGACCCAGTACTTC
NA	NA	TRBJ1-1	TRBV19	CASITGRAGSEAFF	TGTGCCAGTATTACTGGCCGTGCGGGTTCTGAAGCTTTCTTT
NA	NA	TRBJ1-3	TRBV27	CASRPRGGLFGNTIYF	TGTGCCAGCAGACCCCGGGGGGGGCTTTTTGGAAACACCATATATTTT
NA	NA	TRBJ2-2	TRBV14	CASSLGPGGTGELFF	TGTGCCAGCAGCCTAGGGCCCGGGGGCACCGGGGAGCTGTTTTTT
NA	NA	TRBJ1-2	TRBV5-4	CASSLEVGKRPSYGYTF	TGTGCCAGCAGCTTGGAGGTAGGGAAGAGGCCTAGCTATGGCTACACCTTC
NA	few	TRBJ1-2	TRBV28	CASSFLRDNYGYTF	TGTGCCAGCAGTTTTCTCCGGGACAACTATGGCTACACCTTC
TRBD1	few	TRBJ1-5	TRBV6-5	CASRAGQGSNQPQHF	TGTGCCAGCAGGGCAGGACAGGGTAGCAATCAGCCCCAGCATTTT
NA	few	TRBJ1-1	TRBV5-1	CASSLKDTEAFF	TGCGCCAGCAGCTTGAAGGACACTGAAGCTTTCTTT
NA	NA	TRBJ1-6	TRBV18	CASSPPGAPYNSPLHF	TGTGCCAGCTCACCCCCGGGCGCGCCCTATAATTCACCCCTCCACTTT
NA	NA	TRBJ2-6	TRBV19	CASSIGRTGANVLTF	TGTGCCAGTAGTATAGGTCGTACGGGGGCCAACGTCCTGACTTTC
NA	NA	TRBJ2-1	TRBV5-1	CASSLATTTGYNEQFF	TGCGCCAGCAGCTTGGCGACTACGACGGGTTACAATGAGCAGTTCTTC
NA	NA	TRBJ1-6	TRBV28	CASHTPGVSPLHF	TGTGCCTCCCACACGCCAGGGGTTTCACCCCTCCACTTT
NA	few	TRBJ1-6	TRBV27	CASRASGSPLHF	TGTGCCAGCAGAGCCTCAGGGTCACCCCTCCACTTT
NA	NA	TRBJ2-5	TRBV15	CATSRDTGGGGVAQYF	TGTGCCACCAGCAGAGATACAGGCGGCGGCGGTGTGGCCCAGTACTTC
NA	NA	TRBJ2-6	TRBV6-5	CASSQQPSGANVLTF	TGTGCCAGCAGTCAACAGCCCTCTGGGGCCAACGTCCTGACTTTC
TRBD1	NA	TRBJ1-4	TRBV2	CASPGTGNEKLFF	TGTGCCAGCCCCGGGACAGGTAATGAAAAACTGTTTTTT
TRBD2	NA	TRBJ2-2	TRBV11-2	CASSLDPSGGGLWRTGELFF	TGTGCCAGCAGCTTAGACCCTAGCGGGGGGGGCCTCTGGAGGACCGGGGAGCTGTTTTTT
TRBD1	NA	TRBJ2-7	TRBV5-5	CASSPTGGGHEQYF	TGTGCCAGCAGCCCGACAGGGGGCGGGCACGAGCAGTACTTC
NA	NA	TRBJ1-2	TRBV10-3	CAISEGQGPYGYTF	TGTGCCATCAGTGAAGGTCAGGGGCCGTATGGCTACACCTTC
TRBD1	once	TRBJ1-1	TRBV5-6	CASRRTGGTARTEAFF	TGTGCCAGCAGACGGACAGGGGGCACTGCTAGAACTGAAGCTTTCTTT
NA	once	TRBJ2-5	TRBV6-5	CASRKPRETQYF	TGTGCCAGCAGGAAGCCAAGGGAGACCCAGTACTTC
TRBD1	few	TRBJ1-1	TRBV4-1	CASSPQDRVVNTEAFF	TGCGCCAGCAGCCCGCAGGACAGGGTGGTGAACACTGAAGCTTTCTTT
NA	NA	TRBJ1-6	TRBV2	CASSDMSSYNSPLHF	TGTGCCAGCAGTGATATGAGCTCCTATAATTCACCCCTCCACTTT
NA	few	TRBJ1-5	TRBV6-1	CASSEYQSLTINQPQHF	TGTGCCAGCAGTGAGTACCAGTCACTTACTATCAATCAGCCCCAGCATTTT
NA	NA	TRBJ1-6	TRBV28	CANAGNFNSPLHF	TGTGCCAACGCAGGGAATTTTAATTCACCCCTCCACTTT
TRBD2	NA	TRBJ2-5	TRBV7-6	CASSWGGTSGGEETQYF	TGTGCCAGCAGCTGGGGGGGGACTAGCGGGGGTGAAGAGACCCAGTACTTC
NA	once	TRBJ1-2	TRBV28	CASSFLGAPGGGYTF	TGTGCCAGCAGTTTTTTGGGGGCGCCCGGGGGGGGCTACACCTTC
NA	NA	TRBJ1-1	TRBV6-1	CASSVSRANTEAFF	TGTGCCAGCAGTGTCTCCAGGGCGAACACTGAAGCTTTCTTT
NA	NA	TRBJ1-1	TRBV19	CASSIGQLNTEAFF	TGTGCCAGTAGTATCGGACAGCTCAACACTGAAGCTTTCTTT
NA	NA	TRBJ2-3	TRBV15	CATSGGSVVDTQYF	TGTGCCACCAGCGGGGGGTCTGTAGTAGATACGCAGTATTTT
NA	NA	TRBJ1-1	TRBV18	CASSPIPRDTEAFF	TGTGCCAGCTCACCAATCCCCAGGGACACTGAAGCTTTCTTT
NA	NA	TRBJ2-7	TRBV10-2	CASSEGPPYEQYF	TGCGCCAGCAGCGAAGGGCCTCCCTACGAGCAGTACTTC
NA	NA	TRBJ1-1	TRBV7-9	CASSSSTGPGGAFF	TGTGCCAGCAGCTCATCTACAGGTCCCGGGGGAGCTTTCTTT
TRBD2	NA	TRBJ2-3	TRBV14	CASSPSAGKTDTQYF	TGTGCCAGCAGCCCCTCAGCGGGAAAGACAGATACGCAGTATTTT
TRBD1	NA	TRBJ2-7	TRBV10-3	CAIRSGTGVGKDYEQYF	TGTGCCATCAGATCCGGGACAGGGGTCGGTAAGGACTACGAGCAGTACTTC
NA	once	TRBJ1-6	TRBV18	CASSPAGNYNSPLHF	TGTGCCAGCTCACCGGCAGGGAATTATAATTCACCCCTCCACTTT
NA	NA	TRBJ2-5	TRBV20-1	CSALGETQYF	TGCAGTGCGCTTGGGGAGACCCAGTACTTC
NA	once	TRBJ2-2	TRBV19	CASSMGHTNTGELFF	TGTGCCAGTAGTATGGGACACACGAACACCGGGGAGCTGTTTTTT